The 24 T cell receptor beta chains below come from one sample, sequenced in a study of low-dose radiotherapy and immunotherapy resistance in tumors (dated 2022 in TCRdb). Sequencer: Illumina HiSeq 2500. To make first-strand cDNA, Superscript III was used along with a set of TRAV- and TRBV-specific primers so that both the TCRalpha and TCRbeta chains were covered. TCRs were amplified for about 18 PCR cycles with Phusion, using a constant-region primer paired with the adapter attached to the V primers. TCRdb passed the public sequencing reads through fastp at Q25 and MiXCR, retaining productive beta sequences. Each entry merges the rows of one CDR3 protein and shows their most common DNA and genes. Within this sample are under 90,000 distinct CDR3 sequences, with about a third of them counted one time only. The biggest ten clones account for over 8.5% of the sample. The time point label here, explained by the study, means: before trial treatment.

The sample was PBMCs, taken before treatment. Source of these receptors: a female donor with ovarian cancer.

This chain links TRBV28 with TRBJ2-7, with 10 bases aligning to TRBD1. Looked up from germline, CDR1 is MDHEN and CDR2 is SYDVKM. J gave up 6 bases and V 7 bases, and 12 bases lay outside the gene matches. The CDR3 has 15 residues. The DNA for the CDR3 is TGTGCCAGCAAGCTCGACAGGGGGCGAAAGGTCGAGCAGTACTTC. This encodes CASKLDRGRKVEQYF.

This clonotype was found many times. V gene TRBV6-2 or TRBV6-3 combines with J gene TRBJ1-2; a weak D match, TRBD1 (6 bases). Trimming shortened V by 2 bases and J by 4 bases, and 8 bases separated the two germline ends. The CDR3 loop spans 13 amino acids. Germline-derived CDR1 and CDR2 are MNHEY and SVGEGT. CDR3 bases: TGTGCCAGCAGTTACAACAGGGCCTATGGCTACACCTTC. Encoded protein: CASSYNRAYGYTF.

Ten or more counts support this clonotype. The rearrangement links TRBV30 to TRBJ1-1, with D tentatively TRBD1 (6 bases). CDR3 length: 14 amino acids. The germline V and J ends were trimmed by 2 bases and 0 bases, with 10 bases remaining between them. Germline V gives CDR1 GTSNPN, CDR2 SVGIG (reference sequence). This CDR3 is CAWSFGGVNTEAFF. The CDR3 DNA sequence: TGTGCCTGGAGTTTCGGGGGCGTGAACACTGAAGCTTTCTTT.

This chain uses TRBV9 with TRBJ2-1, with a tentative D call TRBD1 (6 bases). Trimming removed 0 bases from V and 7 bases from J, with 17 bases in between. The CDR3 is 16 residues long. Germline CDR1 is SGDLS and CDR2 is YYNGEE. The CDR3 loop is CASSVAPLGAINEQFF. The DNA of the CDR3 is TGTGCCAGCAGCGTAGCTCCTTTGGGGGCGATAAATGAGCAGTTCTTC.

This clonotype occurred many times. The V and J genes are TRBV6-2 or TRBV6-3 and TRBJ1-5; TRBD1 might be the D (5 bases). Germline V gene data show CDR1 as MNHEY and CDR2 as SVGEGT. There are 15 residues in the CDR3. Trimming pared 0 bases from V and 4 bases from J, leaving 10 bases between. In DNA form, the CDR3 reads TGTGCCAGCAGTTACTCGACACAGGCGAATCAGCCCCAGCATTTT. This translates into CASSYSTQANQPQHF.

This clonotype was counted many times. V gene TRBV5-1 combines with J gene TRBJ2-1; D is undetermined. This CDR3 region has 13 residues. CDR1 is SGHRS and CDR2 is YFSETQ in the germline V gene. The V and J ends lost 2 bases and 8 bases respectively, with 11 bases between them. Written as DNA, the CDR3 is TGCGCCAGCAGCTTACCTAGTCTCGATGAGCAGTTCTTC. As protein: CASSLPSLDEQFF.

The chain is built from TRBV9 and TRBJ1-4; tentatively, D is TRBD1 (5 bases). Trimming took 0 bases from V and 5 from J, leaving 14 bases between them. The CDR3 loop spans 16 amino acids. The V gene's germline CDR1 is SGDLS and CDR2 YYNGEE. DNA of the CDR3: TGTGCCAGCAGCGTAGCTAGTGGGGGATCGAATGAAAAACTGTTTTTT. It encodes CASSVASGGSNEKLFF.

The chain employs TRBV20-1 and TRBJ1-5, with TRBD1 identical over 11 bases. The V segment lost 5 bases and the J segment 0 bases; nucleotides outside the gene matches: 9. CDR3 size: 17 residues. Germline V gene sequence: CDR1 DFQATT, CDR2 SNEGSKA (reference sequence). The CDR3 bases are TGCAGTGCTGTGGGACAGGGGGGCCATTATAGCAATCAGCCCCAGCATTTT. Protein sequence: CSAVGQGGHYSNQPQHF.

At least ten counts were recorded for this clonotype. This sequence joins TRBV12-3 or TRBV12-4 and TRBJ1-5; 9 bases map to TRBD1. The CDR3 covers 16 residues. The V gene end was trimmed by 5 bases and the J gene end by 2 bases; junction bases not matched to a gene: 7. DNA of the CDR3: TGTGCCAGCAGTCCCTACAGGGGGCAGGGCAATCAGCCCCAGCATTTT. This encodes CASSPYRGQGNQPQHF.

The J gene is TRBJ2-3, the V gene TRBV30; D might be TRBD2 (5 bases). Trimming shortened V by 3 bases and J by 1 base, and 20 bases separated the two germline ends. The CDR3 runs 17 residues. Germline values: CDR1 GTSNPN, CDR2 SVGIG (reference sequence). The DNA of the CDR3 is TGTGCCTGGAGGCGAACCGGAAGGACTCCAGGCACAGATACGCAGTATTTT. This translates into CAWRRTGRTPGTDTQYF. The full variable domain, its missing parts supplied by reference TRBV30 and TRBJ2-3, is SQTIHQWPATLVQPVGSPLSLECTVEGTSNPNLYWYRQAAGRGLQLLFYSVGIGQISSEVPQNLSASRPQDRQFILSSKKLLLSDSGFYLCAWRRTGRTPGTDTQYFGPGTRLTVL.

V usage is TRBV28 and J usage is TRBJ2-7; TRBD2 matches at 8 bases. Unmatched junction bases numbered 17, after V lost 4 bases and J lost 3 bases. This CDR3 has 18 amino acids. Germline assignment: CDR1 MDHEN and CDR2 SYDVKM. In DNA, the CDR3 is TGTGCCAGCAGTTCCTCCCCGGGGCTAGGGGGACTAGGCTACGAGCAGTACTTC. As protein: CASSSSPGLGGLGYEQYF.

This clonotype was seen at least ten times. The chain recombines TRBV5-5 with TRBJ1-1, with a weak D call TRBD1 (5 bases). V shed 0 bases and J shed 1 base, with 13 bases lying between them. The CDR3 extends over 16 amino acids. Germline values: CDR1 SGHKS, CDR2 YYEKEE (reference sequence). CDR3 coding DNA: TGTGCCAGCAGCTTGGTCGGGGGTAGGAGGAACACTGAAGCTTTCTTT. Its translation is CASSLVGGRRNTEAFF.

This clonotype was seen repeatedly, ten times or more. The rearrangement links TRBV2 to TRBJ2-6; D is uncertain. Germline CDR1 SNHLY, CDR2 FYNNEI. Trimming took off 0 bases at V and 0 bases at J, with 12 bases between the two ends. The CDR3 is 18 residues long. In DNA, the CDR3 is TGTGCCAGCAGTGAAGCGTCGGTTTGGGCCTCTGGGGCCAACGTCCTGACTTTC. This gives the protein CASSEASVWASGANVLTF.

Worth noting for this clonotype: A read error likely explains this, since a far larger clone differs by one base. V usage is TRBV5-1 and J usage is TRBJ2-7; D remains unclear. Germline V gives CDR1 SGHRS, CDR2 YFSETQ. The CDR3 is made up of 12 amino acids. The ends were cut back, 4 bases at V and 7 bases at J, with 12 bases in the middle. CDR3 loop: CASSAAVDEQYF. The CDR3 region has the DNA TGCGCCAGCAGCGCCGCGGTGGATGAGCAGTACTTC.

As regards this clonotype: The junction shows a germline mismatch at one end, possibly a read error. The chain is built from TRBV18 and TRBJ2-7; 12 bases line up with TRBD1. The length of the CDR3 is 15 residues. Germline assignment: CDR1 KGHSH and CDR2 LQKENI. The CDR3 protein is CATRPGTGGSHEQYF. DNA of the CDR3: TGTGCCACCCGCCCCGGGACAGGGGGCTCCCACGAGCAGTACTTC.

This clonotype was seen only once. A far larger clone is one nucleotide away, so this likely arose from a read error. The chain joins TRBV5-1 to TRBJ2-7; TRBD2 matches 9 bases. This CDR3 comprises 14 residues. V shed 7 bases, J shed 7 bases, and the junction held 12 bases outside the gene matches. CDR1 and CDR2 (germline): SGHRS, YFSETQ. The CDR3 loop is CASRQRGDTNEQYF. The CDR3 DNA reads as TGCGCCAGCCGTCAGCGGGGGGACACGAATGAGCAGTACTTC.

This sequence joins TRBV6-1 and TRBJ2-7; no clear D. Trimming cost V 7 bases and J 3 bases, with 19 bases left between them. The germline CDR1 and CDR2 sequences are MNHNS and SASEGT. The CDR3 has 15 residues. The DNA of the CDR3 is TGTGCCAGCACTTTTGCCCCGGAAGGTCTCTACGAGCAGTACTTC. It is translated as CASTFAPEGLYEQYF.

The sample holds many counts of this clonotype. This rearrangement joins TRBV18 to TRBJ2-7; TRBD2 agrees at 10 bases. V trimming: 6 bases; J trimming: 5 bases; junction bases outside the gene matches: 13. The germline V gene has CDR1 KGHSH and CDR2 LQKENI. There are 16 residues in the CDR3. As DNA, the CDR3 is TGTGCCAGCTCGGACAATCAGCGGGGGGGCATCCACGAGCAGTACTTC. Translated: CASSDNQRGGIHEQYF.

V gene TRBV6-2 or TRBV6-3 combines with J gene TRBJ2-1, with D unclear. The CDR3 is 14 amino acids. Germline assignment: CDR1 MNHEY and CDR2 SVGEGT. Trimming cost V 5 bases and J 5 bases, with 13 bases left between them. The CDR3: CASSIPREDNEQFF. CDR3 DNA: TGTGCCAGCAGTATTCCTAGGGAAGACAATGAGCAGTTCTTC.

In its sample, this clonotype was seen many times. The V call is TRBV7-9, the J call TRBJ2-2; possibly TRBD1 for D (6 bases). The CDR3 consists of 17 residues. V gave up 0 bases and J gave up 5 bases, with 16 bases separating them. Germline CDR1 is SEHNR and CDR2 is FQNEAQ (reference sequence). In nucleotides, the CDR3 is TGTGCCAGCAGCTTAGCGCTCCAGGGGCTTGGGACCGGGGAGCTGTTTTTT. Encoded protein: CASSLALQGLGTGELFF. Based on the CDR3 plus reference TRBV7-9 and TRBJ2-2, the full variable domain is DTGVSQNPRHKITKRGQNVTFRCDPISEHNRLYWYRQTLGQGPEFLTYFQNEAQLEKSRLLSDRFSAERPKGSFSTLEIQRTEQGDSAMYLCASSLALQGLGTGELFFGEGSRLTVL.

This clonotype was seen many times. The gene calls are TRBV20-1 and TRBJ2-5; 7 bases line up with TRBD1. Germline-derived CDR1 and CDR2 are DFQATT and SNEGSKA (reference sequence). This CDR3 has 16 residues. Trimming removed 4 bases from V and 6 bases from J; junction bases left unmatched: 17. The CDR3 region has the DNA TGCAGTGCTACCCGCTTCTCCGAGACAGGGCGGAAGACCCAGTACTTC. It translates to CSATRFSETGRKTQYF.

This clonotype showed up many times. The chain combines TRBV24-1 with TRBJ2-1; D is perhaps TRBD2 (5 bases). From germline, CDR1 is KGHDR and CDR2 SFDVKD. The CDR3 runs to 14 residues. The V gene lost 4 bases and the J gene lost 4 bases, with 10 bases spanning the gap. DNA of the CDR3: TGTGCCACCAGTGAACACCGGGATTACAATGAGCAGTTCTTC. Protein: CATSEHRDYNEQFF.

This clonotype appeared many times. This sequence joins TRBV3-1 and TRBJ2-7; D might be TRBD2 (6 bases). The CDR3 totals 18 residues. The germline gives CDR1 LGHDT, CDR2 YNNKEL (reference sequence). V lost 4 bases, J lost 3 bases, and 25 bases lay in between. The CDR3 reads CASSLGLGISFNRYEQYF. DNA of the CDR3: TGTGCCAGCAGCCTGGGACTGGGGATAAGTTTTAATCGCTACGAGCAGTACTTC.

The chain is built from TRBV6-2 or TRBV6-3 and TRBJ1-2, with TRBD1 as a possible D gene (5 bases). The ends were cut back, 5 bases at V and 6 bases at J, with 13 bases in the middle. Germline CDR1 reads MNHEY; CDR2 reads SVGEGT. This CDR3 has 13 residues. The CDR3 coding sequence is TGTGCCAGCAGTAGGGGCGACCTAAATGGCTACACCTTC. Translation gives CASSRGDLNGYTF.